These T cell receptor beta chains were read from a single sample in a study of memory CD4+ T cells and cytomegalovirus serostatus. Libraries were prepared by immunoSEQ multiplex PCR; TCRdb keeps only in-frame clonotypes and omits some of them. The sample lists 80,000 or so clones; roughly 80% were seen once. Sequenced sample: memory CD4+ T cells from blood. The receptors originated from an adult in good health and CMV-seropositive. Each CDR3 is given with its conserved first and last residue. The D gene is left open where the match is weak. Size is stated for part of the rows, as once, few or many counts, or as a class when the clone is expanded.

TRBV6-1,TRBD2,-,TRBJ2-3,TGTGCCAGCAGTGACCTTCTATGGACTAGCGGGGGGGTAGATACGCAGTATTTT,CASSDLLWTSGGVDTQYF
TRBV28,-,-,TRBJ1-1,TGTGCCAGCACCTCGGGGAACACTGAAGCTTTCTTT,CASTSGNTEAFF
TRBV27,-,-,TRBJ2-3,TGTGCCAGCAGTTTAGACGGTGGAGATACGCAGTATTTT,CASSLDGGDTQYF
TRBV6-1,TRBD2,-,TRBJ2-1,TGTGCCAGCACAGGGACTACCTACAATGAGCAGTTCTTC,CASTGTTYNEQFF
TRBV5-1,-,few,TRBJ1-1,TGCGCCAGCAGCTTGGCCGGAGGGGGCACTGAAGCTTTCTTT,CASSLAGGGTEAFF
TRBV5-1,-,-,TRBJ1-4,TGCGCCAGCAGCTTATTGACAGGATTTAATGAAAAACTGTTTTTT,CASSLLTGFNEKLFF
TRBV29-1,-,-,TRBJ2-1,TGCAGCGCCCCGGGGAGTGAGGCATCGAACAATGAGCAGTTCTTC,CSAPGSEASNNEQFF
TRBV7-2,TRBD2,-,TRBJ2-1,TGTGCCAGCAGGACTAGCGGGGGAATGTATGAGCAGTTCTTC,CASRTSGGMYEQFF
TRBV6-4,TRBD1,once,TRBJ1-2,TGTGCCAGCAGTGGATCGACAGGGGGTTTTGATGGCTACACCTTC,CASSGSTGGFDGYTF
TRBV6-6,-,-,TRBJ2-2,TGTGCCAGCACGAAAACAGGCAACACCGGGGAGCTGTTTTTT,CASTKTGNTGELFF
TRBV27,-,once,TRBJ2-5,TGTGCCAGCAGTCCCAGGGCTTTGGGGACCCAGTACTTC,CASSPRALGTQYF
TRBV11-3,-,-,TRBJ2-5,TGTGCCAGCAGCTTAGAACAGGGAGAGACCCAGTACTTC,CASSLEQGETQYF
TRBV5-1,-,-,TRBJ1-2,TGCGCCAGCAGCCCCCGGGGGGGACCCTCTAACTATGGCTACACCTTC,CASSPRGGPSNYGYTF
TRBV7-9,-,-,TRBJ2-5,TGTGCCAGCAGGAGGGAGGAGGGACCAGAGACCCAGTACTTC,CASRREEGPETQYF
TRBV28,-,-,TRBJ1-1,TGTGCCAGCAGTTCAAGTCAGTTTGAAGCTTTCTTT,CASSSSQFEAFF
TRBV5-1,TRBD1,-,TRBJ1-2,TGCGCCAGCAGCTTAACCCGGGACAGGGTGCATGGCTACACCTTC,CASSLTRDRVHGYTF
TRBV10-2,-,-,TRBJ1-4,TGCGCCAGCAGGGACCCCGGGGGGCTAGGGAATAATGAAAAACTGTTTTTT,CASRDPGGLGNNEKLFF
TRBV5-1,-,-,TRBJ2-2,TGCGCCAGCAGCGAGTTACTGATTTCAGGGACCGGGGAGCTGTTTTTT,CASSELLISGTGELFF
TRBV7-2,TRBD2,once,TRBJ2-3,TGTGCCAGCAGCCCAGAGGGACTAGCGGGAGGAACAGATACGCAGTATTTT,CASSPEGLAGGTDTQYF
TRBV19,TRBD1,-,TRBJ1-1,TGTGCCAGTAGTACCTCGACAGGGCTCAGGAACACTGAAGCTTTCTTT,CASSTSTGLRNTEAFF
TRBV5-4,-,-,TRBJ1-1,TGTGCCAGCAGTTCGGCTGCTGGTCGGCAGACGAACACTGAAGCTTTCTTT,CASSSAAGRQTNTEAFF
TRBV6-1,-,-,TRBJ1-2,TGTGCCAGCAGTGAAGACGGCCATATTACACTCTACGGGACCTATGGCTACACCTTC,CASSEDGHITLYGTYGYTF
TRBV2,TRBD2,-,TRBJ2-3,TGTGCCAGCAGGGACCGGTCGGGACTACCTAGCACAGATACGCAGTATTTT,CASRDRSGLPSTDTQYF
TRBV20-1,-,-,TRBJ2-5,TGCAGTGTATGGAGAGAGACCCAGTACTTC,CSVWRETQYF
TRBV6-1,-,-,TRBJ2-4,TGTGCCAGCAAGGACTTACTAGCCAAAAACATTCAGTACTTC,CASKDLLAKNIQYF
TRBV29-1,-,-,TRBJ2-7,TGCAGCGTTGAAGAACCTTGGGGGTCCTACGAGCAGTACTTC,CSVEEPWGSYEQYF
TRBV19,-,-,TRBJ1-4,TGTGCCAGTAGTACCAAACCCCAGGGCGAAAAACTGTTTTTT,CASSTKPQGEKLFF
TRBV5-6,-,-,TRBJ2-2,TGTGCCAGCAGCTGGGACACGGACGGGGAGCTGTTTTTT,CASSWDTDGELFF
TRBV10-1,-,few,TRBJ1-5,TGCGCCAGCAGTAGGGACGGCAATCAGCCCCAGCATTTT,CASSRDGNQPQHF
TRBV7-6,-,few,TRBJ1-1,TGTGCCAGCAGCTGGTCGGGGGACACTGAAGCTTTCTTT,CASSWSGDTEAFF
TRBV7-9,TRBD2,-,TRBJ2-5,TGTGCCAGCAGCTTAGGACTAGCGGAAGAGACCCAGTACTTC,CASSLGLAEETQYF
TRBV19,TRBD1,-,TRBJ1-2,TGTGCCAGTAGTACGAACAGGGGAGGCTATGGCTACACCTTC,CASSTNRGGYGYTF
TRBV4-1,-,few,TRBJ1-2,TGCGCCAGCAGCCAAGATCAGAGGGCAGGGGCTCACTATGGCTACACCTTC,CASSQDQRAGAHYGYTF
TRBV7-2,TRBD2,-,TRBJ2-7,TGTGCCAGCAGCCTCCTAGCGGGGGCGGCCTACGAGCAGTACTTC,CASSLLAGAAYEQYF
TRBV7-2,TRBD1,-,TRBJ1-2,TGTGCCAGCAGCATACGAACAGGGGTCTATGGCTACACCTTC,CASSIRTGVYGYTF
TRBV2,-,-,TRBJ1-5,TGTGCCAGCCGATGGGGGCTTGGTCAGCCCCAGCATTTT,CASRWGLGQPQHF
TRBV6-5,TRBD1,-,TRBJ1-1,TGTGCCGCCAGGGGGGGGCCCCACACTGAAGCTTTCTTT,CAARGGPHTEAFF
TRBV7-2,TRBD1,-,TRBJ2-3,TGTGCCAGTGGGGGACAGGGGTCAGATACGCAGTATTTT,CASGGQGSDTQYF
TRBV7-2,TRBD1,-,TRBJ1-3,TGTGCCAGCAGCTTAGACAGGGGAACCCCTGGAAACACCATATATTTT,CASSLDRGTPGNTIYF
TRBV9,-,-,TRBJ2-2,TGTGCCAGCAGGGGGGGGACAACGAACACCGGGGAGCTGTTTTTT,CASRGGTTNTGELFF
TRBV27,-,-,TRBJ2-6,TGTGCCAGCAGGGATAGGGGGGGGGCCAACGTCCTGACTTTC,CASRDRGGANVLTF
TRBV19,-,once,TRBJ2-1,TGTGCCAGTAGTATAGCCAGGGTTGACAATGAGCAGTTCTTC,CASSIARVDNEQFF
TRBV11-2,TRBD1,-,TRBJ2-7,TGTGCCAGCAGCTTAGACCCTTTCCCGGGACAGGGAATGACTACCTACGAGCAGTACTTC,CASSLDPFPGQGMTTYEQYF
TRBV7-2,-,-,TRBJ2-3,TGTGCCAGCAGCTCTTCGTCTAGTTCCTTGCAGTATTTT,CASSSSSSSLQYF
TRBV30,TRBD1,few,TRBJ1-2,TGTGCCTGGAGTTCGGGACAGGGTACCTATGGCTACACCTTC,CAWSSGQGTYGYTF
TRBV29-1,TRBD1,-,TRBJ1-3,TGCAGCGTTGAAGGCAAGCCGGGACAGGGCTTTGGAAACACCATATATTTT,CSVEGKPGQGFGNTIYF
TRBV11-2,-,few,TRBJ1-2,TGTGCCAGCAGCGGCCGCCAGTACTATGGCTACACCTTC,CASSGRQYYGYTF
TRBV5-6,-,-,TRBJ2-1,TGTGCCAGCAGGCCGGGTAGAGATCTCCCGCGCCTCTCCTACAATGAGCAGTTCTTC,CASRPGRDLPRLSYNEQFF
TRBV28,-,-,TRBJ1-6,TGTGCCAGCAGTTTTACTGGGTCTTATAATTCACCCCTCCACTTT,CASSFTGSYNSPLHF
TRBV28,-,-,TRBJ1-5,TGTGCCAGCAGTTTACGAGGGGATCGAAATCAGCCCCAGCATTTT,CASSLRGDRNQPQHF